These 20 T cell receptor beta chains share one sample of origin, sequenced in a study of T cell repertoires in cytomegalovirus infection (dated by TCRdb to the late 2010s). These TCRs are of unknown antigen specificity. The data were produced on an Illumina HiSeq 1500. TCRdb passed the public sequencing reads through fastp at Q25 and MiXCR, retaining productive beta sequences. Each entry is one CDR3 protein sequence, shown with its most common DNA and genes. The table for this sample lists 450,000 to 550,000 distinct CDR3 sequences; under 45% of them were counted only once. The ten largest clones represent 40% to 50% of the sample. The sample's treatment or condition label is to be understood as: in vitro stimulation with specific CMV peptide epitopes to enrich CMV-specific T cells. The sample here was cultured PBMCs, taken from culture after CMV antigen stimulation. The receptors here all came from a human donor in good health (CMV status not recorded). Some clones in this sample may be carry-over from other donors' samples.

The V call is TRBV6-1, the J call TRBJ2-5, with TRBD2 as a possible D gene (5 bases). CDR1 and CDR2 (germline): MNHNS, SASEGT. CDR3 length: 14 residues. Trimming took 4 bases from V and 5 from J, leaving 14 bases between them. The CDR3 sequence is CASSVGVQVETQYF. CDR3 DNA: TGTGCCAGCAGTGTGGGAGTCCAAGTGGAGACCCAGTACTTC.

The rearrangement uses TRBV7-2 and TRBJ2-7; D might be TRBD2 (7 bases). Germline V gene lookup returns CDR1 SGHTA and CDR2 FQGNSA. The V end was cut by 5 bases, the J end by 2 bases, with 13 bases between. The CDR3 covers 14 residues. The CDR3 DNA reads TGTGCCAGCAGCCAGAGGGGGGGACCCTACGAGCAGTACTTC. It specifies CASSQRGGPYEQYF.

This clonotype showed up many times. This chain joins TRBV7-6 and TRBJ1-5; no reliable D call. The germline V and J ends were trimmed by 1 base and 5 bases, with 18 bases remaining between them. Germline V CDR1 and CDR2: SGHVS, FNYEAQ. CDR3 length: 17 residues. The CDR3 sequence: CASSLGPDSSVDQPQHF. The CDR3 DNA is TGTGCCAGCAGCTTAGGTCCCGATAGTTCAGTCGATCAGCCCCAGCATTTT.

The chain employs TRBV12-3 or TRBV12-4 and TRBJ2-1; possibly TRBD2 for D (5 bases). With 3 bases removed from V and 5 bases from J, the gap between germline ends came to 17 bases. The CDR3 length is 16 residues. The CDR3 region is CASSLEPVAPNNEQFF. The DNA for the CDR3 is TGTGCCAGCAGTTTGGAACCGGTAGCGCCCAACAATGAGCAGTTCTTC.

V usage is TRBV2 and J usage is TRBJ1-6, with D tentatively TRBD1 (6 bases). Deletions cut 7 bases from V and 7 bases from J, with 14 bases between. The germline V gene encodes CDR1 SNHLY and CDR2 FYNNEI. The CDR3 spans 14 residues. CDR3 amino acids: CASNRDGQNSPLHF. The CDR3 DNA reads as TGTGCCAGCAACAGGGACGGCCAGAATTCACCCCTCCACTTT.

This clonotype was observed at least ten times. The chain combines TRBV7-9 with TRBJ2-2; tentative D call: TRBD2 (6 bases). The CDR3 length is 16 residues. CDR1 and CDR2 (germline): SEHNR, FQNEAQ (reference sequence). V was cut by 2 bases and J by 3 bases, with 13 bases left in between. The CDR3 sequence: CASSLRRGVDTGELFF. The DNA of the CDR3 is TGTGCCAGCAGCTTAAGGAGGGGCGTTGACACCGGGGAGCTGTTTTTT.

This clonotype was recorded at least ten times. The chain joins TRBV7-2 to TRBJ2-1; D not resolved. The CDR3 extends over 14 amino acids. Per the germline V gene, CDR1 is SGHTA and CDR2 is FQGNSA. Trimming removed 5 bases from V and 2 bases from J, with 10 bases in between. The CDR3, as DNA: TGTGCCAGCAGCCCGGACCGAACCTACAATGAGCAGTTCTTC. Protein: CASSPDRTYNEQFF.

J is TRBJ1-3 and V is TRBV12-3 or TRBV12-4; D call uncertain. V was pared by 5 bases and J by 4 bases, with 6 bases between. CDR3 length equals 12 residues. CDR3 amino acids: CASSRRGNTIYF. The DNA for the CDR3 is TGTGCCAGCAGTCGCCGGGGAAACACCATATATTTT.

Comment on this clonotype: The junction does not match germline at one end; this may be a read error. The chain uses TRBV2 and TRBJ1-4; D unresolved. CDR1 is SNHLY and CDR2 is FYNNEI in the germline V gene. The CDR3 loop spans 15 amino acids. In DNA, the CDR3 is TGTGCCAGCAGTGCTGGACGGACGATTAATGACAAACTGTTTTTT. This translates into CASSAGRTINDKLFF.

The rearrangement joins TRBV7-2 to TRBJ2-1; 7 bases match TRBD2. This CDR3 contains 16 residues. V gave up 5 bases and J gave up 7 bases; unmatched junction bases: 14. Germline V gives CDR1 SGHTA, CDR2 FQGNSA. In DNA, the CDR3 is TGTGCCAGCAGCCCGCGACTAGCCGCCGGGCGGAATGAGCAGTTCTTC. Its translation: CASSPRLAAGRNEQFF.

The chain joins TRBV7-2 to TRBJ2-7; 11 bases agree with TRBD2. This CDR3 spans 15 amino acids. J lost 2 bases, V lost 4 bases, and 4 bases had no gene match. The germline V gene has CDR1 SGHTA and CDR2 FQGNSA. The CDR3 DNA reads TGTGCCAGCAGCTATATAGCGGGGGGGGCCTACGAGCAGTACTTC. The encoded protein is CASSYIAGGAYEQYF.

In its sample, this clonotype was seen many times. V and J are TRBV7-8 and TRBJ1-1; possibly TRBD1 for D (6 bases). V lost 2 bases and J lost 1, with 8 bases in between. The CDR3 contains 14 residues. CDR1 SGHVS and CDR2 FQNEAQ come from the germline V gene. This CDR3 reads CASSLTGSNTEAFF. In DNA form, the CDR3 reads TGTGCCAGCAGCTTAACAGGGTCGAACACTGAAGCTTTCTTT.

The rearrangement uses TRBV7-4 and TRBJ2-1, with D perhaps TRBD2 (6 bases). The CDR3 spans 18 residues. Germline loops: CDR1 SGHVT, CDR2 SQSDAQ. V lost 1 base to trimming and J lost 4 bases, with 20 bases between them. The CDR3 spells CASSLVSLRGLKYNEQFF. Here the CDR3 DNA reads TGTGCCAGCAGCTTAGTCTCTCTCCGGGGACTCAAGTACAATGAGCAGTTCTTC.

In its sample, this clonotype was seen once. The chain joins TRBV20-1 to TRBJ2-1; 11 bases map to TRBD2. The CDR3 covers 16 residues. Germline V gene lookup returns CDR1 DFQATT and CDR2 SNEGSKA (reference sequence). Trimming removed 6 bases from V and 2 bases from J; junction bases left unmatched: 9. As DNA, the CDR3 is TGCAGTGCCAAACCCCCTAGCGGGAGGACCTACAATGAGCAGTTCTTC. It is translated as CSAKPPSGRTYNEQFF.

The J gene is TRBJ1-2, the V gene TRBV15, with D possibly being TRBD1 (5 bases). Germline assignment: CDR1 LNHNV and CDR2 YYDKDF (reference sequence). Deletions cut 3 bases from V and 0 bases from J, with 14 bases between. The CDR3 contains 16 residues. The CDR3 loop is CATSRDRQTTNYGYTF. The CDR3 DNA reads TGTGCCACCAGCAGGGATCGACAGACCACTAACTATGGCTACACCTTC.

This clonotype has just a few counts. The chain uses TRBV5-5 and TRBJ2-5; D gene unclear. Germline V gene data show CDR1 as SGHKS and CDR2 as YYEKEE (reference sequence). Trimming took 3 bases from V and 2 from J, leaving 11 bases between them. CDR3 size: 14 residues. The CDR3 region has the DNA TGTGCCAGCAGCTGGGGTTTTGGGCAAGAGACCCAGTACTTC. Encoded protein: CASSWGFGQETQYF.

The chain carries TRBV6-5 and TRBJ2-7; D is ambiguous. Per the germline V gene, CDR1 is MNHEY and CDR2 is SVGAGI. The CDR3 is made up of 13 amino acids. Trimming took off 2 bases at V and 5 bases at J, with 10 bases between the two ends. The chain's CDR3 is CASSYPPGNEQYF. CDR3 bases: TGTGCCAGCAGTTACCCTCCCGGAAACGAGCAGTACTTC.

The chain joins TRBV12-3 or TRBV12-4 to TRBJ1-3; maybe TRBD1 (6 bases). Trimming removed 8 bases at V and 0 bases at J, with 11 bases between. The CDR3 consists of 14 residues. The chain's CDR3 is CASGRGGSGNTIYF. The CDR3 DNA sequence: TGTGCCAGCGGGAGGGGGGGCTCTGGAAACACCATATATTTT.

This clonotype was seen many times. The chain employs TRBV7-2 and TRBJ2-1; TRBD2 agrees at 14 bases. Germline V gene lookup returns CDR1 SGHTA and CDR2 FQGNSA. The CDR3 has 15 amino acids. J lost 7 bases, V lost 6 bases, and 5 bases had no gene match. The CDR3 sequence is CASSYGLAGGNEQFF. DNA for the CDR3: TGTGCCAGCAGTTACGGACTAGCGGGAGGAAATGAGCAGTTCTTC.

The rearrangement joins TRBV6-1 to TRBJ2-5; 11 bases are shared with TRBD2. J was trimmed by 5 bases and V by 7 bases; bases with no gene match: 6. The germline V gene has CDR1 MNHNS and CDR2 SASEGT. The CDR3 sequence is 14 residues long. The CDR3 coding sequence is TGTGCCAGCACCAAAACTAGCGGGAGTGAGACCCAGTACTTC. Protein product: CASTKTSGSETQYF.